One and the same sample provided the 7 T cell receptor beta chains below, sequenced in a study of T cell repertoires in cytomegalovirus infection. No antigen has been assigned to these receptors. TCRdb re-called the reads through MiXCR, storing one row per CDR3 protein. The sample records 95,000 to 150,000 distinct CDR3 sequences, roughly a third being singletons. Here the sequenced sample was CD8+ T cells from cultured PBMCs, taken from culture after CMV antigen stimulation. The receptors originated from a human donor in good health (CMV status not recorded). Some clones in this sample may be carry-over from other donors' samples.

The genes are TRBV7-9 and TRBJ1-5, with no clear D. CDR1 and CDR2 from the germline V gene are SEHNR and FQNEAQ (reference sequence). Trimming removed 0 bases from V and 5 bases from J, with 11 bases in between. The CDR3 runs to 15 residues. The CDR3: CASSLAGDTYQPQHF. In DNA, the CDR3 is TGTGCCAGCAGCTTAGCAGGCGACACCTATCAGCCCCAGCATTTT.

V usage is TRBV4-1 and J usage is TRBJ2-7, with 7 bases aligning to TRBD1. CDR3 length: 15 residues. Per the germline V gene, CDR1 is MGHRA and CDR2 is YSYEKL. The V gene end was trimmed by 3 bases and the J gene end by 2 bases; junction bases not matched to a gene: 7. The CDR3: CASSHRDSLTYEQYF. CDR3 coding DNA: TGCGCCAGCAGCCACCGGGACAGCCTCACCTACGAGCAGTACTTC.

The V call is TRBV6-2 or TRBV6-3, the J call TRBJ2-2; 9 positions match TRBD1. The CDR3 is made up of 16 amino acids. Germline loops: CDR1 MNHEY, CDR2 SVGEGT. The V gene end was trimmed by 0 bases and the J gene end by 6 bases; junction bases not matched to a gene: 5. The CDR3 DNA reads TGTGCCAGCAGTTACTCACAGGGGGCGATGGCCGGGGAGCTGTTTTTT. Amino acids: CASSYSQGAMAGELFF.

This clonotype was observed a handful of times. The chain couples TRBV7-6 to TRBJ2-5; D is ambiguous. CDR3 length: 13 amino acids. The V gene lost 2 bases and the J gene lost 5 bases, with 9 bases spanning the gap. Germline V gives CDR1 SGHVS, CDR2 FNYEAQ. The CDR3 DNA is TGTGCCAGCAGCTTATGGCCCGTGGAGACCCAGTACTTC. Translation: CASSLWPVETQYF.

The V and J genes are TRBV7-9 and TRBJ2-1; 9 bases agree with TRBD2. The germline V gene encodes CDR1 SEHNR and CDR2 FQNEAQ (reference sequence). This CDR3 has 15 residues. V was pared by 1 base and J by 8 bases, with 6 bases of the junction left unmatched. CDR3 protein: CASSLGAGGPDEQFF. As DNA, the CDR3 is TGTGCCAGCAGCTTAGGGGCGGGGGGGCCGGATGAGCAGTTCTTC.

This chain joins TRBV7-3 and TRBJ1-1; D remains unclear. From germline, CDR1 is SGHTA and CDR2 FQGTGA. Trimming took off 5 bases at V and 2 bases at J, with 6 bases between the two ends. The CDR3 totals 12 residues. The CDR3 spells CASSHDNTEAFF. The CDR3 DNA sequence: TGTGCCAGCAGCCACGACAACACTGAAGCTTTCTTT.

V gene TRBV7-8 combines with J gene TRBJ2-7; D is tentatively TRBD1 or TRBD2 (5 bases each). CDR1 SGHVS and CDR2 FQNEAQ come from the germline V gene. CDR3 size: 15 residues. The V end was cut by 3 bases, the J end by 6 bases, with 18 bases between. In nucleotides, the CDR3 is TGTGCCAGCAGCTTGGCTGGGACGATGGGGCTCGAGCAGTACTTC. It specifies CASSLAGTMGLEQYF.